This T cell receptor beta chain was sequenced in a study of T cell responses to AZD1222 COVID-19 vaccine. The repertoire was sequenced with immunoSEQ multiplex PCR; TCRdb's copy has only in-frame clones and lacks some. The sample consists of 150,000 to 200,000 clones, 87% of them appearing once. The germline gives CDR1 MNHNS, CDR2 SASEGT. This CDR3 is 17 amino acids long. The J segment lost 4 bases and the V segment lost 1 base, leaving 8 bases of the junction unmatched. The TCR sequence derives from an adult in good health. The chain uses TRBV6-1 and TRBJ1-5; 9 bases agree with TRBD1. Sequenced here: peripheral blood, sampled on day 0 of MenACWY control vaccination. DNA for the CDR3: TGTGCCAGCAGTGAAGGTCCACCGGGACAGGGTAATCAGCCCCAGCATTTT. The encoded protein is CASSEGPPGQGNQPQHF.